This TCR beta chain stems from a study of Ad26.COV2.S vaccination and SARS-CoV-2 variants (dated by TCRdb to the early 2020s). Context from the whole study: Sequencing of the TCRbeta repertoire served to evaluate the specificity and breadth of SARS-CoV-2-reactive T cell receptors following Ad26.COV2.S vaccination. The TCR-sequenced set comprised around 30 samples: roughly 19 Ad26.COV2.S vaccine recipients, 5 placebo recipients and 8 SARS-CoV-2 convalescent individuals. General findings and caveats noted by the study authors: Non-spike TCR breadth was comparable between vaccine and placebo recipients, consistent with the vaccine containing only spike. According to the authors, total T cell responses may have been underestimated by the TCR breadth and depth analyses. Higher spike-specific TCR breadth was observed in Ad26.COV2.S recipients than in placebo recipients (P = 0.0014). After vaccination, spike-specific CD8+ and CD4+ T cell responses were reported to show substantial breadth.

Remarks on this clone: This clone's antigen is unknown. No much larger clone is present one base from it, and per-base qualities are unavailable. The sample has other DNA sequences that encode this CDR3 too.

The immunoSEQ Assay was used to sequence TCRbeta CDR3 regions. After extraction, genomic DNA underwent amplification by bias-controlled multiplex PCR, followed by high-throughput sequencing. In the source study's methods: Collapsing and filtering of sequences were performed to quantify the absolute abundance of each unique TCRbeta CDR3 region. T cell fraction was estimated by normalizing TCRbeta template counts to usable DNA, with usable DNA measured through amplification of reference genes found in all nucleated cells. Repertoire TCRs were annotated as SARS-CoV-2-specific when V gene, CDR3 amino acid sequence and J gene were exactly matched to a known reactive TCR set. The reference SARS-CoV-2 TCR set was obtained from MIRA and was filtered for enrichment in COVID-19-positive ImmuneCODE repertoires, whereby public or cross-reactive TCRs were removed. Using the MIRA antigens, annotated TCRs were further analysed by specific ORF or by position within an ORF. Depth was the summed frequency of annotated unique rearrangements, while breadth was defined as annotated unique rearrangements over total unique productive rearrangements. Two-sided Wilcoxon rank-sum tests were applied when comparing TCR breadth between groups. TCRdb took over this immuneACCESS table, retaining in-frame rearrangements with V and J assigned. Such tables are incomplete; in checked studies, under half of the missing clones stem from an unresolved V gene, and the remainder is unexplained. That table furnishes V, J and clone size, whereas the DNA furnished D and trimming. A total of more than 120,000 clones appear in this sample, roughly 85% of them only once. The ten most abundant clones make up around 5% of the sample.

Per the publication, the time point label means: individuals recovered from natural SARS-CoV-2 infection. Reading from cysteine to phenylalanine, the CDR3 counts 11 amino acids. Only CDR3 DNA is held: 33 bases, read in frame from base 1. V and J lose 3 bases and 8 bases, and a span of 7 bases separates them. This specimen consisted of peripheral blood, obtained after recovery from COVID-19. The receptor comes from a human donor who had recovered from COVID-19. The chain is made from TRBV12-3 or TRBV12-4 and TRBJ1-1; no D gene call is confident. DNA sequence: TGTGCCAGCAGTTTGGGCAGAGAAGCTTTCTTT. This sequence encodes CASSLGREAFF.